The present T cell receptor (beta chain) was sequenced within a study of blood T cell repertoires in COVID-19. Study overall: The United States, Italy and Spain provided the acute and convalescent COVID-19 samples. Sample material is recorded as cDNA or gDNA derived from T cells, B-cell-depleted T cells, or PBMCs.

V lost 0 bases and J lost 5, with 6 bases in between. The CDR3 consists of 13 residues. Germline lookup yields CDR1 SGHNT and CDR2 YYREEE (reference sequence). As originally analysed: Cell counts per sample came from amplifying reference gene primers. The repertoire was sequenced with immunoSEQ multiplex PCR; TCRdb's copy has only in-frame clones and lacks some. Clone size and V and J calls were adopted from that table, with D and trimming inferred from the DNA. The sample lists approximately 150,000 clones, around nine tenths occurring once. The V call is TRBV5-4, the J call TRBJ2-1; D unresolved. Sequencing was carried out using peripheral blood. The TCR originated in a man aged 70-80 years with active COVID-19. The CDR3 DNA is TGTGCCAGCAGCTTGGTCCCAAACAATGAGCAGTTCTTC. This codes for CASSLVPNNEQFF. Full variable domain (outside the CDR3, taken from reference TRBV5-4 and TRBJ2-1): ETGVTQSPTHLIKTRGQQVTLRCSSQSGHNTVSWYQQALGQGPQFIFQYYREEENGRGNFPPRFSGLQFPNYSSELNVNALELDDSALYLCASSLVPNNEQFFGPGTRLTVL.